The following is a T cell receptor beta chain sequence with its context. In this sample, this clone turned up a few times. Its antigen specificity is not known. No quality values exist for individual bases; no much larger clone is one base distant. Library preparation was by the immunoSEQ multiplex PCR assay. The multiplex PCR relied on a mix of 60 forward primers for TCR Vbeta segments and 13 reverse primers for TCR Jbeta segments. A multiplex PCR assay on genomic DNA amplified the CDR3 region of rearranged TCR beta genes. The Illumina HiSeq System was used to sequence the amplified TCR beta libraries as 87-base-pair reads. In the paper's pipeline: A later analysis counted some 80 million unique TCR beta chains across the 666 repertoires, and 9 million to 14 million of these chains were shared by at least two donors. To remove PCR and sequencing errors, raw reads were error-corrected and collapsed into unique sequences using a nearest-neighbor algorithm that merged closely related sequences. V, D and J gene segments were assigned by aligning CDR3 sequences to IMGT reference sequences. For a sequence to be retained, a match of at least six nucleotides to both a V gene segment and a J gene segment was required. Rearrangements were classified as productive when the CDR3 lacked stop codons and remained in frame with V and J, and all other rearrangements were classified as non-productive. CDR3 was defined according to IMGT convention as the region running from the second conserved V-encoded cysteine to the conserved J-encoded phenylalanine. In an earlier analysis of just under 600 of the donors, sequences lacking an unambiguous match to a single V gene segment were excluded. In an earlier analysis of around 590 of the donors, a V segment was called functional when productive rearrangements were above 56.7%, and segregating when the standard deviation between donors exceeded 5%. A statistical classification framework was built to diagnose cytomegalovirus status from the catalog of TCR beta chain sequences. V and J gene assignment, in a later analysis, came from comparing TCR nucleotide sequences with IMGT/GENE-DB human TR gene sequences. The TCRdist pipeline was used in a later analysis to assign CDR3 sequences and most-parsimonious VDJ recombination scenarios. In a later analysis, each TCR beta chain was defined by its CDR3 amino acid sequence together with its V-gene family, and reads lacking a unique V-gene family were excluded. To address suspected cross-contamination and a sequencing artifact, a later analysis removed a few hundred highly shared, low-generation-probability nucleotide sequences. In a later analysis, a clonal expansion index was calculated for each public chain from normalized within-repertoire ranks of inferred template counts. In a later analysis, generation probabilities were computed using a VDJ recombination model fitted to out-of-frame rearrangements, and the results were checked against IGoR. In a later analysis, hypergeometric tests were used to score TCR-TCR, TCR-HLA and TCR-CMV co-occurrence, with a repertoire-size bias correction applied to TCR pairs. False discovery rates were estimated in a later analysis by permuting HLA or CMV assignments 20 times. In a later analysis, co-occurring TCRs were grouped with DBSCAN, and TCRdist sequence similarity was added when clustering was performed within HLA-allele-positive subsets. Repertoires with fewer than 30,000 or more than 120,000 public chains, plus five repertoires with anomalous nucleotide sharing, were excluded from co-occurrence clustering. TCRdb carries this immuneACCESS record with in-frame sequences only. Its versions omit some clonotypes, under half of them owing to an unresolved V gene in the studies checked, with the rest unexplained. D and trimming were read from the DNA, whereas the V and J calls and clone size are those reported in that table. The sample profile shows 90,000 to 150,000 clones; 7% to 9.5% of them were found once. 6% to 7.5% of the sample lies in the top ten.

The V and J ends are trimmed by 4 bases and 3 bases, leaving 7 bases between them. Taken from the germline V gene, the CDR1 and CDR2 loops are MDHEN and SYDVKM. From its cysteine to its phenylalanine, the CDR3 spans 12 amino acids. Only the CDR3 part of the read is kept: 36 bases, read in frame from the first base. The data belong to a study of cytomegalovirus exposure and HLA in healthy donors (TCRdb year 2017). Regarding the research as a whole: In an earlier analysis of roughly 500 of the donors, about 260 Gb of sequence data and some 100 million unique TCR beta sequences from roughly 190 million T cells were reported. Donor age, sex, ethnicity and CMV serostatus were compiled alongside the repertoire data. Among around 400 genotyped donors of the cohort, an average of approximately 240,000 unique TCR beta nucleotide sequences was sequenced per donor, of which 15% to 20% were non-productive. Rather than drawing on any new phenotypic data, the later analysis identified candidate immune exposures from TCR beta sequences and the way those sequences occurred across donors. The study profiled the T cell repertoires of some 610 subjects by immunosequencing and related them to cytomegalovirus serostatus. An earlier analysis of 587 of the donors used high-throughput TCR beta sequencing to judge whether each TCR beta V gene segment behaved as functional or pseudogenic. A separate validation cohort of roughly 110 different subjects was used in addition to the 666-subject first cohort. In a later analysis, previously published TCR beta repertoires from 600 to 850 donors were re-analyzed and high-resolution HLA genotyping was added so that TCR occurrence patterns could be studied. Genome-wide SNP genotypes for about 65% of the 666 donors were used in a later genetic analysis, which treated that subset as a discovery cohort. The genetic ancestry cluster associated with self-reported Caucasian donors included 81% of the approximately 400 genotyped donors. The study aimed to test whether cataloging public T cell receptors could reveal signatures of past pathogen exposure. A few DR-DQ haplotypes were handled as single units for association and clustering because linkage in the cohort was strong. About 300 gigabases of sequencing data and 75 million to 85 million unique TCR sequences made up an early release that covered approximately 620 HLA-typed donors. HLA typing covered class I and class II loci at four-digit resolution. The number of typed donors differed by locus: about 620-640 for A, B, C, DRB1 and DQB1; some 500 for DQA1; approximately 600 for DPA1; and around 490 for DPB1. The study combined high-throughput TCR immunosequencing, statistical association of individual TCRs with disease status, and machine learning to predict cytomegalovirus infection status. Every repertoire in the discovery cohort had been generated on one and the same sequencing platform.

Summary of the overall study and its limitations: The authors suggested that the approach could potentially be extended to other disease states and immunological phenotypes. When HLA alleles, especially DR and DQ, strongly co-occurred, attributing TCR associations to individual alleles was difficult. This cohort had only TCR beta chains sequenced, and the lack of alpha or paired-chain data limited which features could be detected. V-gene and J-gene trimming of TCR beta chains was associated with a missense DCLRE1C variant in a later genetic analysis, and the association was replicated in an independent cohort. The classifier was reported to diagnose cytomegalovirus status with high specificity and sensitivity in both the original and validation cohorts. A later analysis found that TCR association rates varied across HLA loci, with DRB1 alleles showing the most associated TCRs and HLA-C alleles the fewest. The study listed 150 to 200 TCR beta chains as associated with cytomegalovirus. A further reported finding was that TCR beta sequences accurately predicted the HLA-A and HLA-B alleles for most subjects in the first cohort. According to a later genetic analysis, donors in an Asian-associated ancestry cluster had fewer N-insertions in productive TCRs than the roughly 700-donor mean. For the cohort, immune exposure information was limited to CMV serostatus. HLA typing was unavailable for some donors at each locus, so association tests used only the typed subset. Because counts were too low, roughly 18 rarely observed V segments, including chromosome 9 orphons, were left out of the earlier analysis of a few hundred of the donors. Roughly uniform sequencing depth across donors was assumed in presence/absence analyses, although this assumption may not hold. In a later analysis, several top co-occurrence clusters were reported to appear linked to parvovirus B19, influenza, CMV and Epstein-Barr virus. Linkage disequilibrium might explain the correlated functional status among segregating V segments, but an unknown experimental factor could not be ruled out. Some IMGT-functional V segments, including TRBV6-2 and TRBV6-3, could not be told apart with the 87-base-pair reads, so those segments were excluded. Compared with equally common non-associated chains, HLA-associated TCR beta chains in a later analysis were more clonally expanded and had lower generation probabilities. A later analysis found that most CMV-associated TCR beta chains appeared HLA-restricted, with HLA associations seemingly driven largely by CMV exposure. In vitro tests confirmed that a few of the cytomegalovirus-associated TCR beta chains recognize cytomegalovirus antigens. Most TCR sequences were observed very rarely across donors, whereas some public TCRs were present in many individuals. A cluster of highly shared sequence variants was judged likely to represent a technical artifact of the sequencing pipeline. In an earlier analysis of fewer than 750 of the donors, most TCR beta V segments were observed in productive rearrangements about 87% or about 30% of the time, broadly matching IMGT annotations. In a later analysis, around 17,000 TCR beta sequences were associated with specific HLA alleles at a false discovery rate of 0.05.

In total, 666 healthy bone marrow donors made up the cohort. At the time of sampling, every cohort member was nominally healthy, though immune exposures that went unrecorded were likely present. The donor was CMV seropositive and belonged to the group of more than 250 seropositive cohort members. Each donor provided a peripheral blood sample, and peripheral blood mononuclear cells were used for TCR beta sequencing. Genomic DNA extraction from the blood cell samples was performed with the Qiagen DNeasy Blood Extraction Kit. The chain was built from TRBV28 and TRBJ2-7; the D gene lacks a confident call. Sequenced: PBMCs. This TCR was recovered from a woman between 35 and 50 years old in good health and CMV-seropositive. The CDR3 is CASSSLRYEQYF. The sequence in DNA is TGTGCCAGCAGTTCTCTTCGCTACGAGCAGTACTTC.